The clone carrying this T cell receptor beta chain was picked up one time. The germline CDR1 and CDR2 sequences are LNHDA and SQIVND (reference sequence). The CDR3 is made up of 15 amino acids. The V and J ends lost 9 bases and 6 bases, in that order; junction bases with no gene match: 13. These data come from a study of blood T cell repertoires in COVID-19. Overall study context: Acute-phase and convalescent COVID-19 samples originated in the United States, Italy and Spain. PBMCs, B-cell-depleted T cells, or T cells provided the cDNA or gDNA that made up the material.

Original processing notes: Amplification with reference gene primers provided the estimates of nucleated cell counts. The table came from immunoSEQ multiplex PCR; TCRdb's copy has only in-frame clones and leaves some out. D and trimming were read from the DNA, whereas the V and J calls and clone size are those reported in that table. The data show about 59,000 clones, 90% seen once. This receptor was obtained from a man older than 75 with acute or convalescent COVID-19. The genes are TRBV19 and TRBJ1-5; 8 bases match TRBD1. Input material: peripheral blood. In nucleotides, the CDR3 is TGTGCCAGCCTCGGACAGGGAAGGTCGGGTCAGCCCCAGCATTTT. It yields the protein CASLGQGRSGQPQHF.